This T cell receptor (beta chain) was captured by sequencing in a study of radiotherapy plus CTLA-4 blockade in lung cancer. In the study overall: Among all patients, around 19% showed objective responses, while about 34% had disease control.

In the case of this clone: Its antigen is currently unknown.

Study-wide results and limits: Following radiotherapy plus ipilimumab, tumor-derived TCR clones expanded in the blood. Interferon-beta and early blood T cell clone dynamics reportedly predicted response best.

The CDR3 sequence is 15 residues long. V dropped 0 bases and J dropped 7 bases, with 14 bases sitting between them. The germline gives CDR1 SGDLS, CDR2 YYNGEE. Generated by immunoSEQ multiplex PCR, the TCRdb table keeps only in-frame clones and is missing some. The sample lists about 48,000 clones, around 88% occurring once. Material: peripheral blood, obtained from a patient treated with radiotherapy plus ipilimumab. This TCR came from a human donor with non-small cell lung cancer that progressed on radiotherapy plus ipilimumab. Some clones in this sample may be carry-over from other donors' samples. The genes are TRBV9 and TRBJ1-5; D unclear. This CDR3 is CASSVGAAHYQPQHF. The DNA of the CDR3 is TGTGCCAGCAGCGTAGGAGCAGCGCATTACCAGCCCCAGCATTTT.